These 10 T cell receptor beta chains originate from one sample sequenced in a study of T-cell memory formation after mild COVID-19. MiXCR was run by TCRdb on the 5' RACE reads, yielding one entry per CDR3 protein. Of 540,000 or so distinct CDR3 sequences listed, roughly 20% were seen once; the top ten hold under 15%. The specimen sequenced was PBMCs or a T cell subset sorted from them (not recorded which). These receptors were obtained from an adult woman who had mild COVID-19 (a few samples of this study predate the infection). Cell type and time point are not known.

This clonotype occurred many times. The chain carries TRBV9 and TRBJ1-3, with D uncertain. Trimming pared 0 bases from V and 0 bases from J, leaving 10 bases between. Germline CDR1 is SGDLS and CDR2 is YYNGEE. The length of the CDR3 is 16 residues. CDR3 sequence: CASSVGGGSSGNTIYF. The CDR3 nucleotides read TGTGCCAGCAGCGTAGGAGGCGGGAGCTCTGGAAACACCATATATTTT.

This clonotype was seen only a few times. The chain joins TRBV25-1 to TRBJ1-4, with 7 bases that match TRBD1. The germline CDR1 and CDR2 sequences are MGHDK and SYGVNS. V shed 5 bases, J shed 14 bases, and the junction held 5 bases outside the gene matches. The CDR3 contains 11 residues. The chain's CDR3 is CASSSMDRLFF. As DNA, the CDR3 is TGTGCCAGCAGTTCAATGGACAGGCTGTTTTTT.

This chain uses TRBV6-1 with TRBJ1-5; 7 bases are a match to TRBD1. After removal of 8 bases from V and 6 bases from J, the junction contained 7 bases not matched to a gene. This CDR3 is built from 13 residues. The germline V gene has CDR1 MNHNS and CDR2 SASEGT. CDR3: CASSDREAQPQHF. Here the CDR3 DNA reads TGTGCCAGCTCCGACAGGGAGGCTCAGCCCCAGCATTTT.

The V and J genes are TRBV5-5 and TRBJ1-1; D remains ambiguous. The germline V gene has CDR1 SGHKS and CDR2 YYEKEE (reference sequence). The CDR3 length is 16 residues. The V end lost 2 bases, the J end lost 1 base, and 15 bases lay between the germline ends. The CDR3 DNA sequence: TGTGCCAGCAGCTTTCATAGGTTTTCGGGGAACACTGAAGCTTTCTTT. As protein: CASSFHRFSGNTEAFF. Drawing the rest from reference TRBV5-5 and TRBJ1-1, the complete variable domain is DAGVTQSPTHLIKTRGQQVTLRCSPISGHKSVSWYQQVLGQGPQFIFQYYEKEERGRGNFPDRFSARQFPNYSSELNVNALLLGDSALYLCASSFHRFSGNTEAFFGQGTRLTVV.

The table lists this clonotype with a few counts. V usage is TRBV20-1 and J usage is TRBJ2-5; 9 nucleotides agree with TRBD2. The CDR3 extends over 14 amino acids. Germline V CDR1 and CDR2: DFQATT, SNEGSKA (reference sequence). Trimming cost V 2 bases and J 1 base; bases outside gene matches: 2. The CDR3 is CSARLAGVQETQYF. The CDR3 bases are TGCAGTGCTAGATTAGCGGGGGTCCAAGAGACCCAGTACTTC.

This clonotype was detected only a few times. The V gene is TRBV6-5, the J gene TRBJ2-3; 9 bases are a match to TRBD1. J was trimmed by 0 bases and V by 5 bases; bases with no gene match: 6. The germline V gene has CDR1 MNHEY and CDR2 SVGAGI. The CDR3 has 16 amino acids. The CDR3 DNA sequence: TGTGCCAGCAGTAACCGGGACAGGGTCAGCACAGATACGCAGTATTTT. It codes for CASSNRDRVSTDTQYF.

The chain carries TRBV9 and TRBJ2-1; perhaps TRBD1 as D (7 bases). The CDR3 runs 14 residues. The V end lost 3 bases, the J end lost 9 bases, and 16 bases lay between the germline ends. Germline V gene data show CDR1 as SGDLS and CDR2 as YYNGEE. CDR3 region: CASSAPDRRGEQFF. The DNA of the CDR3 is TGTGCCAGCAGCGCCCCGGACAGGAGGGGTGAGCAGTTCTTC.

The chain combines TRBV7-2 with TRBJ2-5; D gene unclear. Germline V gene sequence: CDR1 SGHTA, CDR2 FQGNSA. The CDR3 length is 16 residues. The germline V and J ends were trimmed by 5 bases and 2 bases, with 18 bases remaining between them. In nucleotides, the CDR3 is TGTGCCAGCAGCCCTACGCGACTTGGTATTCAAGAGACCCAGTACTTC. As protein: CASSPTRLGIQETQYF.

The gene calls are TRBV4-3 and TRBJ2-3, with 9 bases lining up with TRBD2. J gave up 0 bases and V 2 bases, and 3 bases lay outside the gene matches. The CDR3 runs 16 residues. Germline V gene data show CDR1 as LGHNA and CDR2 as YSLEER. The CDR3 sequence: CASSQTSGSSTDTQYF. The CDR3 nucleotides read TGCGCCAGCAGCCAAACTAGCGGGTCTAGCACAGATACGCAGTATTTT.

This rearrangement joins TRBV24-1 to TRBJ2-5, with TRBD1 matching over 9 bases. The V gene end was trimmed by 5 bases and the J gene end by 5 bases; junction bases not matched to a gene: 8. Per the germline V gene, CDR1 is KGHDR and CDR2 is SFDVKD. This CDR3 has 15 amino acids. CDR3: CATSGEQGAWETQYF. CDR3 in DNA: TGTGCCACCAGTGGCGAACAGGGGGCCTGGGAGACCCAGTACTTC.